A selection of T cell receptor beta chains follows, all from one sample in a study of blood T cell repertoires in COVID-19. The repertoire was sequenced with immunoSEQ multiplex PCR; TCRdb's copy has only in-frame clones and lacks some. The sample has 70,000 or so clones; around nine tenths are singletons. The sequencing sample was made of peripheral blood. The receptors stem from a woman between 18 and 29 years old with acute or convalescent COVID-19. Each CDR3 is given with its conserved first and last residue. The D gene is left open where the match is weak. Size tells how often a clone was seen (once, few, many) or the class of an expanded clone, and some rows leave it out.

J gene	D gene	V gene	clone size	CDR3 protein	CDR3 DNA
TRBJ1-2	-	TRBV14	-	CASSQDRYGRYGYTF	TGTGCCAGCAGCCAAGATAGGTATGGGCGCTATGGCTACACCTTC
TRBJ1-6	-	TRBV5-1	-	CASSLTASSYNSPLHF	TGCGCCAGCAGCTTGACAGCAAGCTCCTATAATTCACCCCTCCACTTT
TRBJ1-1	-	TRBV5-1	-	CASSSRQANTEAFF	TGCGCCAGCAGCTCTAGACAGGCGAACACTGAAGCTTTCTTT
TRBJ2-3	-	TRBV7-8	once	CASSLVGQPSTDTQYF	TGTGCCAGCAGCTTAGTGGGCCAACCCAGCACAGATACGCAGTATTTT
TRBJ1-1	-	TRBV19	-	CASSIRQNEAFF	TGTGCCAGTAGTATTCGACAGAATGAAGCTTTCTTT
TRBJ1-4	-	TRBV6-5	-	CASSYKPNEKLFF	TGTGCCAGCAGTTATAAGCCGAATGAAAAACTGTTTTTT
TRBJ2-7	-	TRBV7-9	-	CASGARGTHSYEQYF	TGTGCCAGCGGAGCCAGGGGGACTCACTCCTACGAGCAGTACTTC
TRBJ1-6	-	TRBV5-1	-	CASSLVSVYNSPLHF	TGCGCCAGCAGCTTGGTCAGTGTCTATAATTCACCCCTCCACTTT
TRBJ2-3	-	TRBV24-1	-	CATSDSSGRTDTQYF	TGTGCCACCAGTGATTCCTCTGGCAGGACAGATACGCAGTATTTT
TRBJ1-1	TRBD1	TRBV4-3	-	CASSQADRDTEAFF	TGCGCCAGCAGCCAAGCCGACAGGGACACTGAAGCTTTCTTT
TRBJ1-2	-	TRBV30	-	CACFGQINYGYTF	TGTGCCTGCTTCGGACAGATTAACTATGGCTACACCTTC
TRBJ2-7	-	TRBV5-1	once	CASSLEQPTRGEQYF	TGCGCCAGCAGCTTGGAACAGCCAACACGGGGAGAGCAGTACTTC
TRBJ2-5	-	TRBV29-1	once	CSFRAGMRETQYF	TGCAGCTTCAGAGCCGGGATGCGAGAGACCCAGTACTTC
TRBJ2-1	-	TRBV27	-	CASSYLSPYNEQFF	TGTGCCAGCAGTTATCTCTCTCCCTACAATGAGCAGTTCTTC
TRBJ2-3	TRBD1	TRBV7-8	-	CASSLVTGASTDTQYF	TGTGCCAGCAGCTTAGTTACAGGGGCTAGCACAGATACGCAGTATTTT
TRBJ2-1	TRBD2	TRBV30	-	CAFGEGRGAHNEQFF	TGTGCCTTCGGAGAAGGGCGGGGGGCGCACAATGAGCAGTTCTTC
TRBJ2-2	-	TRBV6-1	-	CASSEVGDSGELFF	TGTGCCAGCAGTGAAGTAGGAGACTCCGGGGAGCTGTTTTTT
TRBJ2-5	TRBD1	TRBV6-5	-	CASSRDRDETQYF	TGTGCCAGCAGTAGGGACAGGGACGAGACCCAGTACTTC
TRBJ2-1	TRBD2	TRBV6-2/TRBV6-3	once	CASSYRTSGLNEQFF	TGTGCCAGCAGTTACAGGACTAGCGGGCTCAATGAGCAGTTCTTC
TRBJ1-1	-	TRBV4-1	-	CASSQPGGNTEAFF	TGCGCCAGCAGCCAACCCGGCGGGAACACTGAAGCTTTCTTT
TRBJ1-1	-	TRBV12-3/TRBV12-4	-	CASRRTDEAFF	TGTGCCAGCAGGAGGACAGATGAAGCTTTCTTT
TRBJ2-1	TRBD1	TRBV10-2	-	CASSEGSGGVQEQFF	TGCGCCAGCAGTGAGGGGTCAGGGGGTGTACAGGAGCAGTTCTTC
TRBJ1-1	TRBD1	TRBV30	-	CAWSVGVGGNTEAFF	TGTGCCTGGAGTGTAGGGGTAGGGGGCAACACTGAAGCTTTCTTT
TRBJ1-4	TRBD1	TRBV6-1	-	CASSDRDRGKLFF	TGTGCCAGCAGTGACCGGGACAGGGGAAAACTGTTTTTT
TRBJ2-7	-	TRBV21-1	-	CASGPKRYEQYF	TGTGCCAGCGGCCCAAAGAGGTACGAGCAGTACTTC
TRBJ2-7	TRBD1	TRBV4-2	-	CASSQPGQGPEQYF	TGTGCCAGCAGCCAACCGGGACAGGGACCCGAGCAGTACTTC
TRBJ2-7	-	TRBV10-2	-	CASKQAGLGEQYF	TGCGCCAGCAAGCAGGCGGGGCTAGGAGAGCAGTACTTC
TRBJ2-7	-	TRBV3-1/TRBV3-2	-	CASSPRAGGGGNEQYF	TGTGCCAGCAGCCCGAGGGCTGGGGGGGGCGGAAACGAGCAGTACTTC
TRBJ2-3	TRBD2	TRBV3-1/TRBV3-2	-	CASRPSGTSTDTQYF	TGTGCCAGCAGGCCTAGCGGAACTAGCACAGATACGCAGTATTTT
TRBJ2-1	-	TRBV3-1/TRBV3-2	-	CASSQATAYNEQFF	TGTGCCAGCAGCCAAGCCACGGCCTACAATGAGCAGTTCTTC
TRBJ2-7	TRBD2	TRBV6-5	-	CASSLAGNSYEQYF	TGTGCCAGCAGCCTAGCGGGGAATTCCTACGAGCAGTACTTC
TRBJ1-1	-	TRBV2	-	CASSGGGTGRGTEAFF	TGTGCCAGCAGTGGGGGTGGGACTGGGAGAGGTACTGAAGCTTTCTTT